These T cell receptor beta chains were read from a single sample in a study of control samples from healthy donors and cancer patients. Profiled with immunoSEQ multiplex PCR; TCRdb holds only in-frame clones, not every one. The sample consists of some 130,000 clones, around 85% of them appearing once. The sequenced material came from blood. These receptors were collected from a woman in her twenties or thirties in good health. CDR3s include the opening cysteine and the closing phenylalanine or tryptophan. D genes are given only for firm matches. Size values are once, few and many counts, or a class for expanded clones, and some rows have none.

v_call: TRBV30; j_call: TRBJ1-2; clone_size: NA; d_call: TRBD1; cdr3_nt: TGTGCCTTACAGGGACAGGGAAATGGCTACACCTTC; cdr3_aa: CALQGQGNGYTF
v_call: TRBV19; j_call: TRBJ2-7; clone_size: NA; d_call: TRBD1; cdr3_nt: TGTGCCAGTAGCCGCACAGGGGCCATCTCCTACGAGCAGTACTTC; cdr3_aa: CASSRTGAISYEQYF
v_call: TRBV10-3; j_call: TRBJ1-1; clone_size: few; d_call: NA; cdr3_nt: TGTGCCACTTCCCGACAGGAGAACACTGAAGCTTTCTTT; cdr3_aa: CATSRQENTEAFF
v_call: TRBV4-1; j_call: TRBJ1-2; clone_size: NA; d_call: NA; cdr3_nt: TGCGCCAGCAGCGAAAGGGAGGGGGACTATGGCTACACCTTC; cdr3_aa: CASSEREGDYGYTF
v_call: TRBV19; j_call: TRBJ2-1; clone_size: NA; d_call: TRBD2; cdr3_nt: TGTGCCAGTAGTGTGACTAGCGGGGCGAATGAGCAGTTCTTC; cdr3_aa: CASSVTSGANEQFF
v_call: TRBV3-1/TRBV3-2; j_call: TRBJ2-5; clone_size: NA; d_call: NA; cdr3_nt: TGTGCCAGCAGCCAAAGGACAGCCCAAGAGACCCAGTACTTC; cdr3_aa: CASSQRTAQETQYF
v_call: TRBV12-3/TRBV12-4; j_call: TRBJ1-2; clone_size: few; d_call: TRBD1; cdr3_nt: TGTGCCAGCAGTTCGACAGGGAAGGATGGCTACACCTTC; cdr3_aa: CASSSTGKDGYTF
v_call: TRBV5-1; j_call: TRBJ2-1; clone_size: NA; d_call: TRBD2; cdr3_nt: TGCGCCAGCAGCTGGCGAGCGGGAGGGGGCAATGAGCAGTTCTTC; cdr3_aa: CASSWRAGGGNEQFF
v_call: TRBV16; j_call: TRBJ1-3; clone_size: NA; d_call: TRBD1; cdr3_nt: TGTGCCAGCAGCCAATCGTTGACAGGGGTTCTATACAACACCATATATTTT; cdr3_aa: CASSQSLTGVLYNTIYF
v_call: TRBV4-2; j_call: TRBJ2-7; clone_size: NA; d_call: TRBD2; cdr3_nt: TGTGCCAGCAGCCATCGCCCGACTAGCGGGGTCTCCTACGAGCAGTACTTC; cdr3_aa: CASSHRPTSGVSYEQYF
v_call: TRBV5-8; j_call: TRBJ2-5; clone_size: NA; d_call: TRBD2; cdr3_nt: TGTGCCAGCAGCCTAGGACTAGCACAAGAAGAGACCCAGTACTTC; cdr3_aa: CASSLGLAQEETQYF
v_call: TRBV5-1; j_call: TRBJ1-4; clone_size: once; d_call: NA; cdr3_nt: TGCGCCAGCAGCCCAAACGCCGGGGGGCTGGGGGAAAAACTGTTTTTT; cdr3_aa: CASSPNAGGLGEKLFF
v_call: TRBV29-1; j_call: TRBJ1-1; clone_size: NA; d_call: NA; cdr3_nt: TGCAGCGTTGTACAGGCAACCACTGAAGCTTTCTTT; cdr3_aa: CSVVQATTEAFF
v_call: TRBV6-6; j_call: TRBJ1-5; clone_size: NA; d_call: NA; cdr3_nt: TGTGCCAGCAGTTACGGGGGGTTGGGCAATCAGCCCCAGCATTTT; cdr3_aa: CASSYGGLGNQPQHF
v_call: TRBV30; j_call: TRBJ1-3; clone_size: few; d_call: NA; cdr3_nt: TGTGCCTGGAGGCGGACAGAATCTGGAAACACCATATATTTT; cdr3_aa: CAWRRTESGNTIYF
v_call: TRBV28; j_call: TRBJ1-2; clone_size: few; d_call: NA; cdr3_nt: TGTGCCAGCAGTCCGACGTGGGCGCACTATGGCTACACCTTC; cdr3_aa: CASSPTWAHYGYTF
v_call: TRBV30; j_call: TRBJ1-2; clone_size: NA; d_call: NA; cdr3_nt: TGTGCCTGGGCACTCCCCCAGGGCTATGGCTACACCTTC; cdr3_aa: CAWALPQGYGYTF
v_call: TRBV3-1/TRBV3-2; j_call: TRBJ2-7; clone_size: NA; d_call: NA; cdr3_nt: TGTGCCAGCAGCCAAGTAGGGCTACACTCCTACGAGCAGTACTTC; cdr3_aa: CASSQVGLHSYEQYF
v_call: TRBV7-2; j_call: TRBJ2-3; clone_size: NA; d_call: TRBD2; cdr3_nt: TGTGCCAGCAGCCGTGAGGGTAGCCGCGGGAGTATTTCCACAGATACGCAGTATTTT; cdr3_aa: CASSREGSRGSISTDTQYF
v_call: TRBV5-1; j_call: TRBJ2-5; clone_size: NA; d_call: NA; cdr3_nt: TGCGCCAGCATGATATCAACTGGGAGCCAAGAGACCCAGTACTTC; cdr3_aa: CASMISTGSQETQYF
v_call: TRBV5-1; j_call: TRBJ2-4; clone_size: NA; d_call: NA; cdr3_nt: TGCGCCAGCAGCTTGGAGTCAGGTGCAGCCAAAAACATTCAGTACTTC; cdr3_aa: CASSLESGAAKNIQYF
v_call: TRBV7-2; j_call: TRBJ1-1; clone_size: NA; d_call: NA; cdr3_nt: TGTGCCAGCAGCCCTCACAAGGGCGACACTGAAGCTTTCTTT; cdr3_aa: CASSPHKGDTEAFF
v_call: TRBV9; j_call: TRBJ2-3; clone_size: NA; d_call: TRBD2; cdr3_nt: TGTGCCAGCAGCCCAGGACTAGCGGGATATTCAGATACGCAGTATTTT; cdr3_aa: CASSPGLAGYSDTQYF
v_call: TRBV5-1; j_call: TRBJ2-1; clone_size: NA; d_call: NA; cdr3_nt: TGCGCCAGCAGCTTGCCTGGGAGCAATGAGCAGTTCTTC; cdr3_aa: CASSLPGSNEQFF
v_call: TRBV4-2; j_call: TRBJ2-6; clone_size: NA; d_call: TRBD2; cdr3_nt: TGTGCCAGCAGCCAAGTCGGGACTAGCACTGGGGCCAACGTCCTGACTTTC; cdr3_aa: CASSQVGTSTGANVLTF
v_call: TRBV2; j_call: TRBJ2-5; clone_size: NA; d_call: TRBD2; cdr3_nt: TGTGCCAGCAGTGTTGGCACGACTAGCGGGAATCAAGAGACCCAGTACTTC; cdr3_aa: CASSVGTTSGNQETQYF
v_call: TRBV12-3/TRBV12-4; j_call: TRBJ2-1; clone_size: NA; d_call: NA; cdr3_nt: TGTGCCAGCAGTTTAAACAGAAACAATGAGCAGTTCTTC; cdr3_aa: CASSLNRNNEQFF
v_call: TRBV4-2; j_call: TRBJ2-1; clone_size: NA; d_call: TRBD2; cdr3_nt: TGTGCCAGCAGCCCCCGGGGTGGACTAGCGGGAGCTGATGAGCAGTTCTTC; cdr3_aa: CASSPRGGLAGADEQFF
v_call: TRBV19; j_call: TRBJ2-2; clone_size: NA; d_call: TRBD2; cdr3_nt: TGTGCCAGTAGTGCCCCACTCGGACTAGCGGGGAACACCGGGGAGCTGTTTTTT; cdr3_aa: CASSAPLGLAGNTGELFF
v_call: TRBV30; j_call: TRBJ2-7; clone_size: NA; d_call: TRBD2; cdr3_nt: TGTGCCTGGAGTAAACTAGCGGCGTACGAGCAGTACTTC; cdr3_aa: CAWSKLAAYEQYF
v_call: TRBV28; j_call: TRBJ2-7; clone_size: NA; d_call: NA; cdr3_nt: TGTGCCAGCGTATCACAGTCCTCCTACGAGCAGTACTTC; cdr3_aa: CASVSQSSYEQYF
v_call: TRBV27; j_call: TRBJ2-3; clone_size: once; d_call: TRBD2; cdr3_nt: TGTGCCAGCAGTCGAATCGGGAGCGGGAGTGGGGATACGCAGTATTTT; cdr3_aa: CASSRIGSGSGDTQYF
v_call: TRBV5-4; j_call: TRBJ1-1; clone_size: NA; d_call: NA; cdr3_nt: TGTGCCAGCAGCTTTTTAAGGGACACTGAAGCTTTCTTT; cdr3_aa: CASSFLRDTEAFF
v_call: TRBV19; j_call: TRBJ1-4; clone_size: NA; d_call: TRBD1; cdr3_nt: TGTGCCAGTAGTAGAGGGACAGGGGGGGGTGAAAAACTGTTTTTT; cdr3_aa: CASSRGTGGGEKLFF
v_call: TRBV4-2; j_call: TRBJ2-4; clone_size: NA; d_call: NA; cdr3_nt: TGTGCCAGCAGCCCCGAGAGGCGCCCCAGCTCCCCGGGCAAAAACATTCAGTACTTC; cdr3_aa: CASSPERRPSSPGKNIQYF
v_call: TRBV5-1; j_call: TRBJ2-1; clone_size: NA; d_call: TRBD2; cdr3_nt: TGCGCCAGCAGCACCGGACTAGCGGGGGCGGGTGAGCAGTTCTTC; cdr3_aa: CASSTGLAGAGEQFF
v_call: TRBV2; j_call: TRBJ2-3; clone_size: NA; d_call: TRBD2; cdr3_nt: TGTGCCAGCAGTCATAGCGGGAAGAACACAGATACGCAGTATTTT; cdr3_aa: CASSHSGKNTDTQYF
v_call: TRBV25-1; j_call: TRBJ2-6; clone_size: NA; d_call: NA; cdr3_nt: TGTGCCAGCGAATGGTCTGGGGCCAACGTCCTGACTTTC; cdr3_aa: CASEWSGANVLTF
v_call: TRBV5-4; j_call: TRBJ2-5; clone_size: NA; d_call: TRBD1; cdr3_nt: TGTGCCAGCAGCATCGGGGACAGGGGTGAGACCCAGTACTTC; cdr3_aa: CASSIGDRGETQYF
v_call: TRBV5-5; j_call: TRBJ2-7; clone_size: NA; d_call: TRBD2; cdr3_nt: TGTGCCAGCAGCTTTAAACCTGGACTAGCGGAGAGCTCCTACGAGCAGTACTTC; cdr3_aa: CASSFKPGLAESSYEQYF
v_call: TRBV30; j_call: TRBJ2-7; clone_size: NA; d_call: NA; cdr3_nt: TGTGCCTGGAACCAGCCGGGTCTCGAGCAGTACTTC; cdr3_aa: CAWNQPGLEQYF
v_call: TRBV9; j_call: TRBJ2-3; clone_size: NA; d_call: TRBD2; cdr3_nt: TGTGCCAGCAGCCCATCTAGCGGGAGGGGGGATACGCAGTATTTT; cdr3_aa: CASSPSSGRGDTQYF
v_call: TRBV13; j_call: TRBJ2-1; clone_size: once; d_call: NA; cdr3_nt: TGTGCCAGCAGCTCAAAATGGGGGAGTTACAATGAGCAGTTCTTC; cdr3_aa: CASSSKWGSYNEQFF
v_call: TRBV6-5; j_call: TRBJ2-2; clone_size: NA; d_call: NA; cdr3_nt: TGTGCCACCAATATCCCCCAAACCGGGGAGCTGTTTTTT; cdr3_aa: CATNIPQTGELFF
v_call: TRBV25-1; j_call: TRBJ2-4; clone_size: NA; d_call: NA; cdr3_nt: TGTGCCAGCAGTGGACCGTCGGAGAGAGGATCCAAAAACATTCAGTACTTC; cdr3_aa: CASSGPSERGSKNIQYF
v_call: TRBV7-9; j_call: TRBJ2-3; clone_size: NA; d_call: TRBD2; cdr3_nt: TGTGCCAGCAGCTTAGACCGGCTAGCGGGAGAAACGCAGTATTTT; cdr3_aa: CASSLDRLAGETQYF
v_call: TRBV5-1; j_call: TRBJ1-1; clone_size: once; d_call: NA; cdr3_nt: TGCGCCAGCAGCTTGGATACGGGGGGAAACACTGAAGCTTTCTTT; cdr3_aa: CASSLDTGGNTEAFF
v_call: TRBV11-2; j_call: TRBJ2-7; clone_size: NA; d_call: TRBD2; cdr3_nt: TGTGCCAGCAGCGGGATAGCGGGAGCGACATCCTACGAGCAGTACTTC; cdr3_aa: CASSGIAGATSYEQYF